The clone carrying this T cell receptor beta chain was counted a few times. A much larger clone lies a single base off, so this may be a read error. Because it lacks the conserved phenylalanine or tryptophan at the end, this CDR3 is likely a read error. Using RNA transcripts, the TCR beta CDR3 regions were amplified. Investigators did first-round RT-PCR with HTBI primers, then second-round multiplex PCR. MiXCR, run by TCRdb on the multiplex PCR reads, gives a single entry per CDR3 protein. This repertoire shows 740,000 or so distinct CDR3 sequences, roughly 41% found once; its top ten account for 44%. This record belongs to a study of Graves' ophthalmopathy and Graves' hyperthyroidism. For donors with ophthalmopathy, the disease showed moderate-to-severe activity, reached CAS ≥3 and NOSPECS ≥4, and had lasted under 3 months. Symptoms, serum thyroxine and TRAb, thyroid ultrasound, and orbital computed tomography formed the diagnostic basis. The authors used Ficoll-Paque density gradient centrifugation to separate PBMCs. The input was more than 8 ml of fresh peripheral blood.

The sample was peripheral blood. The sequence derives from an adult man with Graves' ophthalmopathy.

CDR3 amino acids: CASSLGRSYGYTL. CDR3 nucleotide sequence: TGTGCCAGCAGCTTAGGACGGTCTTATGGCTACACCCTC. V is TRBV11-1 and J is TRBJ1-2; D is undetermined. Trimming took off 1 base at V and 5 bases at J, with 8 bases between the two ends. This CDR3 is built from 13 residues. Germline V gene lookup returns CDR1 SGHAT and CDR2 FQDESV (reference sequence).